These 12 T cell receptor beta chains originate from one sample sequenced in a study of blood T cell repertoires in COVID-19. Sequenced by immunoSEQ multiplex PCR; TCRdb stores in-frame clones only, minus some. Of about 180,000 clones listed, around 85% are singletons. The sequenced sample consisted of peripheral blood. Receptors were obtained from a man older than 75 with COVID-19, enrolled during active disease.

This sequence joins TRBV6-1 and TRBJ1-1; possible D gene TRBD1, 5 bases. CDR1 is MNHNS and CDR2 is SASEGT in the germline V gene. V was shortened by 3 bases and J by 4 bases, with 12 bases between the two germline ends. The CDR3 runs to 14 residues. The CDR3 reads CASSERQGGTEAFF. The CDR3 region has the DNA TGTGCCAGCAGTGAGCGTCAGGGAGGCACTGAAGCTTTCTTT.

The chain employs TRBV5-4 and TRBJ2-5, with 10 positions matching TRBD1. With 3 bases clipped from V and 1 base from J, the junction kept 6 bases outside the gene matches. Germline CDR1 SGHNT, CDR2 YYREEE (reference sequence). The CDR3 spans 16 residues. The CDR3 DNA follows: TGTGCCAGCAGCTCCCGGGACAGGGGCCGCCAAGAGACCCAGTACTTC. It translates to CASSSRDRGRQETQYF.

As DNA, the CDR3 is TGTGCCACCAGCAGAGATGCGACAGGGGGCTCTGAAGCTTTCTTT. Its protein product is CATSRDATGGSEAFF. This chain connects TRBV15 to TRBJ1-1; 10 bases fit TRBD1. CDR1 is LNHNV, CDR2 YYDKDF, per germline (reference sequence). V shed 0 bases and J 6 bases; nucleotides not matched to a gene: 4. The CDR3 covers 15 residues.

The chain links TRBV6-5 to TRBJ1-3; 8 bases map to TRBD1. With 4 bases clipped from V and 3 bases from J, the junction kept 5 bases outside the gene matches. Germline V lookup: CDR1 MNHEY, CDR2 SVGAGI. The CDR3 spans 15 residues. The CDR3: CASSSTGVYGNTIYF. Written as DNA, the CDR3 is TGTGCCAGCAGTTCGACAGGGGTTTATGGAAACACCATATATTTT.

CDR3 nucleotides: TGTGCCACAAGACAGGGGGCTATCACTGAAGCTTTCTTT. It yields the protein CATRQGAITEAFF. The chain combines TRBV13 with TRBJ1-1; 10 nucleotides agree with TRBD1. The CDR3 loop spans 13 amino acids. Germline V gene lookup returns CDR1 PRHDT and CDR2 FYEKMQ (reference sequence). Losses at the gene ends were 10 bases for V and 4 bases for J; bases not matched to a gene: 6.

This clone was found a few times. J is TRBJ1-2 and V is TRBV28; 10 positions agree with TRBD1. The CDR3 extends over 15 amino acids. J gave up 8 bases and V 6 bases, and 12 bases lay outside the gene matches. The germline CDR1 and CDR2 sequences are MDHEN and SYDVKM. CDR3 in DNA: TGTGCCAGCAGCGCTTCCGGGACAGGGGTTTTGGGCTACACCTTC. Translating gives CASSASGTGVLGYTF.

The rearrangement uses TRBV2 and TRBJ1-2, with 9 bases lining up with TRBD1. V trimming: 10 bases; J trimming: 5 bases; junction bases outside the gene matches: 14. This CDR3 is 15 amino acids long. Germline lookup yields CDR1 SNHLY and CDR2 FYNNEI. The DNA of the CDR3 is TGTGCCACTACCCCGACAGGGGGGGACCGATATGGCTACACCTTC. Encoded protein: CATTPTGGDRYGYTF.

V is TRBV7-3 and J is TRBJ2-3, with D possibly matching TRBD2 (5 bases). In germline, CDR1 is SGHTA, CDR2 FQGTGA. This CDR3 has 15 amino acids. Deletions cut 5 bases from V and 3 bases from J, with 15 bases between. Here the CDR3 DNA reads TGTGCCAGCAGCCGACGATCTAGCAAGACAGATACGCAGTATTTT. Encoded protein: CASSRRSSKTDTQYF.

The rearrangement links TRBV29-1 to TRBJ1-5; tentatively, D is TRBD1 (6 bases). Deletions cut 4 bases from V and 9 bases from J, with 16 bases between. CDR3 length: 13 amino acids. Germline V gives CDR1 SQVTM, CDR2 ANQGSEA. The CDR3 DNA sequence: TGCAGCGTTGGGACGATACAGGGAAGGCCCCAGCATTTT. Amino acid sequence: CSVGTIQGRPQHF.

This clone was recorded only once. This rearrangement joins TRBV9 to TRBJ1-6, with TRBD1 as a possible D gene (6 bases). Germline assignment: CDR1 SGDLS and CDR2 YYNGEE. The CDR3 consists of 18 residues. Trimming shortened V by 3 bases and J by 0 bases, and 16 bases separated the two germline ends. The CDR3 nucleotides read TGTGCCAGCAGCGCGTCGAGGACAGCCTACTCCTATAATTCACCCCTCCACTTT. Its translation: CASSASRTAYSYNSPLHF.

The chain joins TRBV6-4 to TRBJ1-3; 12 nucleotides line up with TRBD1. V trimming: 5 bases; J trimming: 4 bases; junction bases outside the gene matches: 3. The CDR3 is 15 amino acids. Germline CDR1 reads MRHNA; CDR2 reads SNTAGT. The CDR3 spells CASSRDRGQGNTIYF. The CDR3 DNA follows: TGTGCCAGCAGTCGGGACAGGGGGCAAGGAAACACCATATATTTT.

The V gene is TRBV3-1 (or the pseudogene TRBV3-2), the J gene TRBJ1-2, with D perhaps TRBD1 (6 bases). Trimming cost V 5 bases and J 2 bases, with 12 bases left between them. The CDR3 sequence is 14 residues long. Germline loops: CDR1 LGHDT, CDR2 YNNKEL (reference sequence). The CDR3 sequence is CASSGRDKNYGYTF. The CDR3 DNA reads TGTGCCAGCAGCGGAAGGGACAAGAACTATGGCTACACCTTC.